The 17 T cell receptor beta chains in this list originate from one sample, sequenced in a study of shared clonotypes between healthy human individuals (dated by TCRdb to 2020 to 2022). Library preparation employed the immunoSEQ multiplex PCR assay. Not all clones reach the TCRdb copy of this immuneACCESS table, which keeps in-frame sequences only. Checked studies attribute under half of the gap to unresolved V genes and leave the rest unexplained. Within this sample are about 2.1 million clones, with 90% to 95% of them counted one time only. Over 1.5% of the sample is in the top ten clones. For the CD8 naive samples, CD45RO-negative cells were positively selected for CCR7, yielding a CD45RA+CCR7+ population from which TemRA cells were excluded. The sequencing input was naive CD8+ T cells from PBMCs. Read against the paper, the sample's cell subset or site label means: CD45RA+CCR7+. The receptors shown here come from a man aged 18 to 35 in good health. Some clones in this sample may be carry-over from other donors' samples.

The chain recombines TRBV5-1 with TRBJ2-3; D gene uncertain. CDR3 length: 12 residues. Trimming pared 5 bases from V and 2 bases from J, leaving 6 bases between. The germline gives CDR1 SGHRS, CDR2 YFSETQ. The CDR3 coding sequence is TGCGCCAGCAGGGCAGTCACAGATACGCAGTATTTT. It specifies CASRAVTDTQYF.

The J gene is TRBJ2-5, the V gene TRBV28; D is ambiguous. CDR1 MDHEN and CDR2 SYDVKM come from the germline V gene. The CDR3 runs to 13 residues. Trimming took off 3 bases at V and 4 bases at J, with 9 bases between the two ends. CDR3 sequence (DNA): TGTGCCAGCAGTTTGGGGATCTCAGAGACCCAGTACTTC. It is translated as CASSLGISETQYF.

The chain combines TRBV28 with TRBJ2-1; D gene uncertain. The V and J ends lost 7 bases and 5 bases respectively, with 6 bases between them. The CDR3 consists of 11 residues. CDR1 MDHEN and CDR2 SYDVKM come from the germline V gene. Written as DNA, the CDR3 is TGTGCCAGCAAGGTCGACAATGAGCAGTTCTTC. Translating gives CASKVDNEQFF. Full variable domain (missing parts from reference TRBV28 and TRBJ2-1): DVKVTQSSRYLVKRTGEKVFLECVQDMDHENMFWYRQDPGLGLRLIYFSYDVKMKEKGDIPEGYSVSREKKERFSLILESASTNQTSMYLCASKVDNEQFFGPGTRLTVL.

CDR3 amino acids: CASSQGTGENGYTF. CDR3 DNA sequence: TGTGCCAGCAGCCAGGGGACAGGGGAGAATGGCTACACCTTC. The rearrangement uses TRBV14 and TRBJ1-2; 10 nucleotides agree with TRBD1. CDR3 length equals 14 residues. Trimming took 3 bases from V and 6 from J; bases not matched to a gene: 4. The germline gives CDR1 SGHDN, CDR2 FVKESK.

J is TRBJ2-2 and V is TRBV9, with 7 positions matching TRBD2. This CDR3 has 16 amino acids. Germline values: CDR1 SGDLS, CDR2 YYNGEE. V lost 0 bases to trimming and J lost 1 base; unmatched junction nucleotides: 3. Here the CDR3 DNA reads TGTGCCAGCAGCGTAGTGGCGGGAGAGAACACCGGGGAGCTGTTTTTT. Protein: CASSVVAGENTGELFF.

The CDR3 nucleotides read TGCGCCAGCAGCCTTGGTCAGAAAACGGCGCAGTATTTT. The encoded protein is CASSLGQKTAQYF. This sequence joins TRBV4-1 and TRBJ2-3; D is unresolved. With 4 bases removed from V and 10 bases from J, the gap between germline ends came to 15 bases. The CDR3 consists of 13 residues. Germline assignment: CDR1 MGHRA and CDR2 YSYEKL.

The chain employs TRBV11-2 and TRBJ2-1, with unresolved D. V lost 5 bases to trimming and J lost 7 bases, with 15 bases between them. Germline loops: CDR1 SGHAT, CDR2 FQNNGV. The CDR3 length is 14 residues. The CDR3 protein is CASSPPWAPNEQFF. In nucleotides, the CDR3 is TGTGCCAGCAGCCCACCGTGGGCCCCGAATGAGCAGTTCTTC.

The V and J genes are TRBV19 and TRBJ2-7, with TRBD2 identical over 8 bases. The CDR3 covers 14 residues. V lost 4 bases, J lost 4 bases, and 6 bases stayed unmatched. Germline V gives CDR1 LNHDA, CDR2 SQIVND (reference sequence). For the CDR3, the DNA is TGTGCCAGTAGTAAAGGACTAGCCGTGTACGAGCAGTACTTC. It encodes CASSKGLAVYEQYF.

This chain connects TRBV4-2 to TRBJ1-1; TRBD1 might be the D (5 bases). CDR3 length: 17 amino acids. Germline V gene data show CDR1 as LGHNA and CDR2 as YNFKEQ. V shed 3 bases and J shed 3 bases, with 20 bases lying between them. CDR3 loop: CASSQGDLGQWDTEAFF. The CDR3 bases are TGTGCCAGCAGCCAGGGGGACCTCGGTCAATGGGACACTGAAGCTTTCTTT.

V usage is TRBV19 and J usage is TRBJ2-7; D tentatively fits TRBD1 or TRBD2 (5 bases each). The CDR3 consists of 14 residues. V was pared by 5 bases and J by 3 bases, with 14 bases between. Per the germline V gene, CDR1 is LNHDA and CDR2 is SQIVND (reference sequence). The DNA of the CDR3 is TGTGCCAGTAGTTGGGGGTTCTTGGGCTACGAGCAGTACTTC. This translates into CASSWGFLGYEQYF.

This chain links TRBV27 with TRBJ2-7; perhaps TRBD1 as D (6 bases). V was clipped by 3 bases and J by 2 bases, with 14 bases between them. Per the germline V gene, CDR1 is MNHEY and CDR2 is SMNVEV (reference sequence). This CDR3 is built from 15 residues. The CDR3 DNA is TGTGCCAGCAGTTTCTACTACAGGGCTACCTACGAGCAGTACTTC. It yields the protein CASSFYYRATYEQYF.

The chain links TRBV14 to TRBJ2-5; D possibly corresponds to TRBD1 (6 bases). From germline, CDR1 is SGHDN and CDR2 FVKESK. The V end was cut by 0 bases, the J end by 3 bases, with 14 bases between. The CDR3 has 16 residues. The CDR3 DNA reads TGTGCCAGCAGCCAAGAGGGGCACAGGGATAAAGAGACCCAGTACTTC. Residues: CASSQEGHRDKETQYF.

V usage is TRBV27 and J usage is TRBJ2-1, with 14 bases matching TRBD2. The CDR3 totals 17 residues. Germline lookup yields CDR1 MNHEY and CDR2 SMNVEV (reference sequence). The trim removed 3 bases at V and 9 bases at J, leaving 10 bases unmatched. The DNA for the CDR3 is TGTGCCAGCAGTTTGCCCACGGGACTAGCGGGAGCGGGTGAGCAGTTCTTC. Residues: CASSLPTGLAGAGEQFF.

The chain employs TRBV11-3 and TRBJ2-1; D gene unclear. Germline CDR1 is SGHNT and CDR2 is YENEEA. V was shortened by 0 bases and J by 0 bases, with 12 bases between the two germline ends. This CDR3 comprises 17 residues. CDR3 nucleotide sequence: TGTGCCAGCAGCTTAGAACCGGGCGGAAGCTCCTACAATGAGCAGTTCTTC. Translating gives CASSLEPGGSSYNEQFF.

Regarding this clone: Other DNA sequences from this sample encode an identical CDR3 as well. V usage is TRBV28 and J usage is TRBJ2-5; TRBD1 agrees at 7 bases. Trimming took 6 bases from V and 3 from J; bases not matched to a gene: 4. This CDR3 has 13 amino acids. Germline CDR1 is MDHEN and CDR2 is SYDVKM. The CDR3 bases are TGTGCCAGCAGGCGTACAGGGGAAGAGACCCAGTACTTC. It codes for CASRRTGEETQYF.

CDR3 sequence: CASSEYSGFEDSPLHF. The CDR3 coding sequence is TGTGCCAGCAGTGAATATAGTGGTTTTGAGGATTCACCCCTCCACTTT. The chain joins TRBV25-1 to TRBJ1-6, with unresolved D. The CDR3 has 16 residues. V was clipped by 0 bases and J by 8 bases, with 14 bases between them. Per germline, CDR1 MGHDK and CDR2 SYGVNS. The whole variable domain, remainder taken from reference TRBV25-1 and TRBJ1-6, is EADIYQTPRYLVIGTGKKITLECSQTMGHDKMYWYQQDPGMELHLIHYSYGVNSTEKGDLSSESTVSRIRTEHFPLTLESARPSHTSQYLCASSEYSGFEDSPLHFGNGTRLTVT.

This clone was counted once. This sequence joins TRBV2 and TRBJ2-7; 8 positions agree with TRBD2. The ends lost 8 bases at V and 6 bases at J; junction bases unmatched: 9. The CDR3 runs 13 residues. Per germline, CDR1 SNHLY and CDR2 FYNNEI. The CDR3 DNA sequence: TGTGCCAGCGGAGCGGGAGACCCCCTCGAGCAGTACTTC. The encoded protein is CASGAGDPLEQYF.